This TCR beta chain was captured in a study of blood T cells in healthy people across ages. The donors, healthy Caucasians from Russia, were aged about 6 to 95. The length of the CDR3 is 21 residues. V shed 3 bases and J 7 bases; nucleotides not matched to a gene: 25. Germline V gene lookup returns CDR1 MDHEN and CDR2 SYDVKM. It was with a sample-barcoded 5' primer and a J-beta primer mix that a second PCR of about 6 to 12 cycles was run. TCRdb passed the 5' RACE reads through MiXCR, listing each CDR3 protein once. The data hold about 1,600,000 distinct CDR3 sequences, with 35% to 45% observed a single time.

Sequencing was performed on blood. This clonotype was sampled from a woman aged 18-29 years in good health. The J gene is TRBJ2-1, the V gene TRBV28, with 9 positions matching TRBD2. CDR3 in DNA: TGTGCCAGCAGTTTTTCCCCTCTAGCGGGAAACTACTACAATCGCGGTAATGAGCAGTTCTTC. This codes for CASSFSPLAGNYYNRGNEQFF.